Listed below are T cell receptor beta chains from one sample, sequenced in a study of OX40 agonist ivuxolimab in advanced cancers. TCRdb's table, derived via immunoSEQ multiplex PCR, lists solely in-frame clones and lacks some. The sample holds approximately 80,000 clones; around 86% are singletons and the top ten take 0.24%. Sequencing used CD4+ or CD8+ T cells sorted from blood, obtained in a trial of the OX40 agonist ivuxolimab. These receptors all come from an adult with an advanced solid tumor such as melanoma, head and neck, liver or kidney cancer. Both conserved end residues are part of each CDR3. The order of the fields is D gene, CDR3 length, V gene, J gene, clone size, CDR3 protein, CDR3 DNA. The D gene is left open where the match is weak. Size is stated for part of the rows, as once, few or many counts, or as a class when the clone is expanded.

.	13	TRBV4-3	TRBJ2-3	.	CASSHLGGYTQYF	TGCGCCAGCAGCCATCTCGGGGGTTATACGCAGTATTTT
TRBD1	14	TRBV6-6	TRBJ1-1	.	CASSGQGNRAEAFF	TGTGCCAGCAGTGGACAGGGAAACAGAGCTGAAGCTTTCTTT
.	12	TRBV10-3	TRBJ2-7	.	CAISEAGLEQYF	TGTGCCATCAGTGAGGCAGGCCTCGAGCAGTACTTC
.	14	TRBV14	TRBJ2-7	.	CASSPAVGVYEQYF	TGTGCCAGCAGCCCCGCAGTGGGAGTCTACGAGCAGTACTTC
TRBD1	16	TRBV5-4	TRBJ2-1	.	CASSPGGTGNYNEQFF	TGTGCCAGCAGCCCCGGCGGGACAGGCAACTACAATGAGCAGTTCTTC
TRBD1	11	TRBV2	TRBJ1-1	.	CASGQGAEAFF	TGTGCCAGCGGACAGGGGGCTGAAGCTTTCTTT
TRBD2	14	TRBV6-1	TRBJ2-1	.	CASSGLAGSNEQFF	TGTGCCAGCAGTGGACTAGCGGGAAGCAATGAGCAGTTCTTC
.	15	TRBV4-3	TRBJ1-6	.	CASSQARLNNSPLHF	TGCGCCAGCAGCCAAGCTAGGCTAAATAATTCACCCCTCCACTTT
.	15	TRBV10-3	TRBJ2-7	.	CATARTVTQAYEQYF	TGTGCCACCGCTCGGACAGTCACTCAAGCCTACGAGCAGTACTTC
TRBD1	14	TRBV5-5	TRBJ1-2	few	CASTNGQGLNGYTF	TGTGCCAGCACCAATGGACAGGGGCTGAATGGCTACACCTTC
TRBD1	19	TRBV11-2	TRBJ1-2	.	CASSSQIAFTGGEDYGYTF	TGTGCCAGCAGCTCACAAATCGCCTTTACAGGGGGCGAGGACTATGGCTACACCTTC
.	15	TRBV12-5	TRBJ2-1	.	CASGEGASSYNEQFF	TGTGCTAGTGGTGAGGGCGCGAGCTCCTACAATGAGCAGTTCTTC
.	13	TRBV29-1	TRBJ1-2	.	CSVVFQGGGGYTF	TGCAGCGTTGTCTTCCAGGGAGGGGGGGGCTACACCTTC
.	14	TRBV7-9	TRBJ2-1	once	CASQAVQGYNEQFF	TGTGCCAGCCAAGCCGTTCAGGGATACAATGAGCAGTTCTTC
.	16	TRBV19	TRBJ2-6	.	CASSIQVNSGANVLTF	TGTGCCAGTAGTATTCAAGTTAACTCTGGGGCCAACGTCCTGACTTTC
.	13	TRBV6-5	TRBJ1-1	.	CASSPTADTEAFF	TGTGCCAGCAGTCCGACAGCGGACACTGAAGCTTTCTTT
.	14	TRBV6-5	TRBJ2-2	.	CASSPALTARELFF	TGTGCCAGCAGTCCCGCCCTCACTGCCAGGGAGCTGTTTTTT
.	16	TRBV7-2	TRBJ1-1	.	CASSLFTGLRNTEAFF	TGTGCCAGCAGCTTATTTACGGGGCTTAGGAACACTGAAGCTTTCTTT
TRBD1	14	TRBV18	TRBJ1-2	.	CASSPLDRNDGYTF	TGTGCCAGCTCACCACTGGACAGGAACGATGGCTACACCTTC
TRBD1	15	TRBV19	TRBJ1-1	few	CASSIGAGGDTEAFF	TGTGCCAGTAGTATCGGGGCAGGGGGTGACACTGAAGCTTTCTTT
.	13	TRBV6-5	TRBJ1-2	.	CASSRGQYYGYTF	TGTGCCAGCAGTCGCGGACAGTATTATGGCTACACCTTC
TRBD2	17	TRBV4-2	TRBJ2-2	.	CASSQVTSGANTGELFF	TGTGCCAGCAGCCAAGTTACTAGCGGGGCGAACACCGGGGAGCTGTTTTTT
TRBD2	18	TRBV9	TRBJ2-1	.	CASSVLVGESSGRNEQFF	TGTGCCAGCAGCGTACTGGTCGGAGAGTCTAGCGGGAGGAATGAGCAGTTCTTC
TRBD2	18	TRBV27	TRBJ2-1	.	CASSLALRAGASYNEQFF	TGTGCCAGCAGTCTCGCCCTACGAGCGGGAGCCAGCTACAATGAGCAGTTCTTC
.	16	TRBV28	TRBJ1-2	.	CASSLGISTDVYGYTF	TGTGCCAGCAGTTTAGGGATCTCGACAGACGTGTATGGCTACACCTTC
TRBD1	14	TRBV6-1	TRBJ2-2	once	CASRNRGRDGELFF	TGTGCCAGCAGGAACAGGGGAAGGGACGGGGAGCTGTTTTTT
.	16	TRBV7-9	TRBJ1-6	once	CASSSSASGSNSPLHF	TGTGCCAGCAGCTCAAGCGCCTCCGGGTCTAATTCACCCCTCCACTTT
TRBD2	13	TRBV7-9	TRBJ2-3	.	CASSSGLENTQYF	TGTGCCAGCAGTTCCGGACTAGAAAATACGCAGTATTTT
TRBD2	15	TRBV9	TRBJ2-1	few	CASSVKRAGEDEQFF	TGTGCCAGCAGCGTGAAGCGTGCGGGAGAGGATGAGCAGTTCTTC